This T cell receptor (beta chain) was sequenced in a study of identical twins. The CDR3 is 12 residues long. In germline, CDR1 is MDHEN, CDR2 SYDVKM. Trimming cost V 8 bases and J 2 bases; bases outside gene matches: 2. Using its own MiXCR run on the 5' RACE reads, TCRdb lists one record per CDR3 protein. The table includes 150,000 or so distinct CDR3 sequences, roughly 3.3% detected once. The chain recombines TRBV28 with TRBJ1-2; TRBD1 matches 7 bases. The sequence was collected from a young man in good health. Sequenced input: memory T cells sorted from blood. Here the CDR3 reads CASLGQNYGYTF. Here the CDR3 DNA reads TGTGCCAGCCTGGGACAGAACTATGGCTACACCTTC.